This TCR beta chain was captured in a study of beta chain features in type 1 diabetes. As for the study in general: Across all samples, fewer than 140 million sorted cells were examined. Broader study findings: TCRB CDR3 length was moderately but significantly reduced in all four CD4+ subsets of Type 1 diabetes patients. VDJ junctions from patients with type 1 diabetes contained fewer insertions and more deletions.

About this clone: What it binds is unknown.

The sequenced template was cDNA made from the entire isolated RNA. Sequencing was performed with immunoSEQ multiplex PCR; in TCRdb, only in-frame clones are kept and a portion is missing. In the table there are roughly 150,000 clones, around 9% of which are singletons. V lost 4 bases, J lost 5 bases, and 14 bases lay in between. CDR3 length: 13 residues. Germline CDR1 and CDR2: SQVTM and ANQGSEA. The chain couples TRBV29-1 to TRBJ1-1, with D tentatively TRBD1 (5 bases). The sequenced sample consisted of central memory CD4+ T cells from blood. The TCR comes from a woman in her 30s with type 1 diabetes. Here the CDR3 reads CSVGTNQGTEAFF. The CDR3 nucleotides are TGCAGCGTTGGAACCAACCAGGGAACTGAAGCTTTCTTT. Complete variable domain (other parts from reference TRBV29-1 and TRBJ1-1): SAVISQKPSRDICQRGTSLTIQCQVDSQVTMMFWYRQQPGQSLTLIATANQGSEATYESGFVIDKFPISRPNLTFSTLTVSNMSPEDSSIYLCSVGTNQGTEAFFGQGTRLTVV.